This TCR beta chain was observed in a study of OX40 agonist ivuxolimab in advanced cancers. Background for the entire study: Ivuxolimab was an agonistic, fully human IgG2 monoclonal antibody directed against OX40 (CD134), a costimulatory receptor. Among the 50 to 55 dose-escalation patients, approximately 20 had hepatocellular carcinoma, roughly 15 melanoma, 9 renal cell carcinoma and 9 head and neck cancer. The paper describes the monotherapy dose-escalation part (N of about 52 patients) of the phase I trial of ivuxolimab. In the dose-escalation cohort, approximately 80% of patients were male, and the mean age was approximately 60 years with a range of roughly 20 to 85. The purpose of peripheral TCRbeta sequencing was to test whether ivuxolimab changed TCR sequence diversity and led to clonal T-cell expansion. Prior anti-PD-1, anti-PD-L1 or anti-CTLA-4 therapy was permitted, and checkpoint inhibitors had been received by more than 35% of dose-escalation patients. Partial responses occurred in three dose-escalation patients, of whom one had hepatocellular carcinoma and two had cutaneous melanoma. Intravenous ivuxolimab was administered to patients every 2 weeks at six dose levels: 0.01, 0.1, 0.3, 1.5, 3 and 10 mg/kg. Here is what the overall study found, with its caveats: In partial responders in the 0.1-3.0 mg/kg groups, normalized peripheral clonal expansion was found to be among the lowest, especially among CD8+ T cells. On average, CD8+ T cells showed more expanded clones than CD4+ T cells after ivuxolimab. Antigen specificity was not determined for the clonally expanded peripheral T cells. At doses from 0.1 to 3.0 mg/kg, clonal expansion was seen in both CD4+ and CD8+ blood T cells between baseline and week 6. Low levels of normalized T-cell clonal expansion were also shown by some nonresponding patients.

The CDR3 starts with the cysteine, ends with the phenylalanine, and has 16 residues. Here the CDR3 DNA is all that survives: 48 bases in frame from base 1. The germline V gene yields ENHRY for CDR1 and SYGVKD for CDR2. V was cut back by 2 bases and J by 5 bases, leaving a gap of 18 bases between them. Notes on this clone: Its binding antigen is unknown. Nothing much larger sits one base from this clone, and base qualities are not available.

Patients with autoimmune disease history or receiving systemic immunosuppression were excluded from the trial. Peripheral blood for TCR sequencing was collected from all dose cohorts at baseline, on cycle 4 day 1, and on cycle 7 day 1. Samples were obtained from an open-label, multicenter, first-in-human phase I dose-escalation trial of ivuxolimab. Adults with locally advanced or metastatic melanoma, renal cell, hepatocellular, or head and neck squamous cell carcinoma were enrolled in the trial. Before TCR sequencing, CD4+ T cells and CD8+ T cells were sorted from peripheral blood as separate populations. To sequence the TCRbeta CDR3 region, genomic DNA was isolated from the sorted cells. The immunoSEQ Assay was used to sequence the TCRbeta CDR3 regions. TCRdb took this table from immuneACCESS and kept in-frame rearrangements with V and J called. Such tables lack part of the clones; where checked against another copy, unresolved V genes explain under half of the gap, and the rest is unexplained. This sample is represented by 35,000 to 50,000 clones; 80% to 90% of them were singletons. Clones ranked in the top ten supply about 4.5% of the sample.

The chain joins TRBV10-3 to TRBJ1-2; 6 matching bases give a weak D call of TRBD1. The sequence came from an adult with an advanced solid tumor such as melanoma, head and neck, liver or kidney cancer. The specimen was CD4+ or CD8+ T cells sorted from blood, collected in a trial of the OX40 agonist ivuxolimab. In nucleotide form, the sequence is TGTGCCATCAGTGAGGGGGAACAGGGCCGACTTTATGGCTACACCTTC. Translated, this is CAISEGEQGRLYGYTF.